This T cell receptor beta chain was documented in a study of blood T cell repertoires in COVID-19. Germline V gives CDR1 SEHNR, CDR2 FQNEAQ (reference sequence). Trimming at V came to 1 base and at J to 4 bases, leaving 11 bases not matched to a gene. There are 17 residues in the CDR3. Sequencing was performed with immunoSEQ multiplex PCR; in TCRdb, only in-frame clones are kept and a portion is missing. The table has about 370,000 clones, more than 80% seen once. The sample was PBMCs or T cells enriched from blood (not recorded which). The sequence derives from a man between 18 and 35 years old who had recovered from COVID-19. The chain uses TRBV7-9 and TRBJ1-1; the match to TRBD1 covers 8 bases. In DNA, the CDR3 is TGTGCCAGCAGCTTAGTAGAGTCCAGGGGGCACGGCACTGAAGCTTTCTTT. Translated, it gives CASSLVESRGHGTEAFF. Full variable domain (remainder filled in from reference TRBV7-9 and TRBJ1-1): DTGVSQNPRHKITKRGQNVTFRCDPISEHNRLYWYRQTLGQGPEFLTYFQNEAQLEKSRLLSDRFSAERPKGSFSTLEIQRTEQGDSAMYLCASSLVESRGHGTEAFFGQGTRLTVV.